The sequence of this TCR beta chain was determined in a study of cytomegalovirus exposure and HLA in healthy donors. The table lists this clone with a few counts. In the PCR, 60 Vbeta and 13 Jbeta primers were used. Libraries were prepared by immunoSEQ multiplex PCR; TCRdb keeps only in-frame clonotypes and omits some of them. This sample has 100,000 or so clones, with about 80% found just once. V lost 2 bases, J lost 2 bases, and 4 bases stayed unmatched. This CDR3 is 16 amino acids long. In germline, CDR1 is KGHSH, CDR2 LQKENI. Sequenced material: PBMCs. This clonotype was sampled from a man aged 35-49 years in good health and CMV-seronegative. V gene TRBV18 combines with J gene TRBJ1-3; 9 nucleotides align to TRBD1. The CDR3 region is CASSPMGQGAGNTIYF. CDR3 sequence (DNA): TGTGCCAGCTCACCAATGGGACAGGGAGCTGGAAACACCATATATTTT.